The 2 T cell receptor beta chains listed next were all sequenced from one sample in a study of cytomegalovirus exposure and HLA in healthy donors. A multiplex PCR was run with 60 Vbeta primers and 13 Jbeta primers. Measured with immunoSEQ multiplex PCR; TCRdb has only the in-frame clones, and not every one. The data contain roughly 70,000 clones, roughly 74% of them singletons. What was sequenced was PBMCs. These TCRs come from a human donor in good health.

The rearrangement links TRBV30 to TRBJ1-1; 8 nucleotides agree with TRBD1. The length of the CDR3 is 11 residues. The V gene end was trimmed by 5 bases and the J gene end by 4 bases; junction bases not matched to a gene: 0. Per germline, CDR1 GTSNPN and CDR2 SVGIG (reference sequence). CDR3 coding DNA: TGTGCCTGGGGACAGGGCACTGAAGCTTTCTTT. Translated, it gives CAWGQGTEAFF.

The chain is built from TRBV28 and TRBJ2-5; 11 nucleotides line up with TRBD2. This CDR3 is 15 amino acids long. CDR1 MDHEN and CDR2 SYDVKM come from the germline V gene. V was pared by 5 bases and J by 5 bases, with 7 bases of the junction left unmatched. Here the CDR3 reads CASSPHSGREETQYF. For the CDR3, the DNA is TGTGCCAGCAGTCCTCATAGCGGGAGGGAGGAGACCCAGTACTTC.